These T cell receptor beta chains were read from a single sample in a study of technical replicates of blood from a handful of donors. Data came from immunoSEQ multiplex PCR; TCRdb stores just in-frame clones and leaves some out. In the table there are 75,000 to 95,000 clones, 94% of which are singletons. Sequencing was performed on T cells isolated from PBMCs. The receptors here all came from a human donor in good health. CDR3s include the opening cysteine and the closing phenylalanine or tryptophan. A D gene is named only where the DNA matches it firmly. Size is stated for part of the rows, as once, few or many counts, or as a class when the clone is expanded.

V gene: TRBV9; D gene: -; clone size: -; J gene: TRBJ1-2; CDR3 DNA: TGTGCCAGCAGCCCAAACTTGGAAGCCGGGACATACTATGGCTACACCTTC; CDR3 protein: CASSPNLEAGTYYGYTF
V gene: TRBV6-1; D gene: TRBD2; clone size: -; J gene: TRBJ2-1; CDR3 DNA: TGTGCCAGCAGTGACGACAACGGGGGGGCCCTTCGGAATGAGCAGTTCTTC; CDR3 protein: CASSDDNGGALRNEQFF
V gene: TRBV7-2; D gene: TRBD1; clone size: -; J gene: TRBJ1-2; CDR3 DNA: TGTGCCAGCAGTAAAAGCGTTGGACAGGAGTTTAGTAACTATGGCTACACCTTC; CDR3 protein: CASSKSVGQEFSNYGYTF
V gene: TRBV6-5; D gene: TRBD1; clone size: -; J gene: TRBJ1-5; CDR3 DNA: TGTGCCAGCAGTTATTCACGACAGGGGATTCAGCCCCAGCATTTT; CDR3 protein: CASSYSRQGIQPQHF
V gene: TRBV27; D gene: -; clone size: -; J gene: TRBJ1-1; CDR3 DNA: TGTGCCAGCAACTTAGGGGGAGGGACTGAAGCTTTCTTT; CDR3 protein: CASNLGGGTEAFF
V gene: TRBV11-2; D gene: TRBD1; clone size: -; J gene: TRBJ2-1; CDR3 DNA: TGTGCCAGCAGCCCACAGGGGGGAGACATTGAGCAGTTCTTC; CDR3 protein: CASSPQGGDIEQFF
V gene: TRBV15; D gene: -; clone size: -; J gene: TRBJ2-7; CDR3 DNA: TGTGCCACCAGCAGAGGGGCGGGTACCACCTCCGAGCAGTACTTC; CDR3 protein: CATSRGAGTTSEQYF
V gene: TRBV7-9; D gene: -; clone size: -; J gene: TRBJ2-7; CDR3 DNA: TGTGCCAGCAGCTTAGTAGGACTGGGGGCTTGGGAGCAGTACTTC; CDR3 protein: CASSLVGLGAWEQYF
V gene: TRBV5-1; D gene: TRBD2; clone size: -; J gene: TRBJ2-3; CDR3 DNA: TGCGCCAGCAGCCAAGGACTAGCGGGAGGCCTCCCTTTCCCAGATACGCAGTATTTT; CDR3 protein: CASSQGLAGGLPFPDTQYF
V gene: TRBV6-1; D gene: -; clone size: -; J gene: TRBJ2-2; CDR3 DNA: TGTGCCAGCAGTGAAGCGGGAGTCGGGGAGCTGTTTTTT; CDR3 protein: CASSEAGVGELFF
V gene: TRBV5-4; D gene: -; clone size: -; J gene: TRBJ2-1; CDR3 DNA: TGTGCCAGCAGCTTACAGGGTAAGGCCTACAATGAGCAGTTCTTC; CDR3 protein: CASSLQGKAYNEQFF
V gene: TRBV6-6; D gene: TRBD1; clone size: -; J gene: TRBJ1-1; CDR3 DNA: TGTGCCAGCGGCGGGGACAGGGAGAACACTGAAGCTTTCTTT; CDR3 protein: CASGGDRENTEAFF
V gene: TRBV10-1; D gene: -; clone size: -; J gene: TRBJ1-6; CDR3 DNA: TGCGCCAGCAGTGAGTCGAGAGTCCTCAATTCACCCCTCCACTTT; CDR3 protein: CASSESRVLNSPLHF
V gene: TRBV6-1; D gene: TRBD2; clone size: -; J gene: TRBJ2-1; CDR3 DNA: TGTGCCAGCAGCGGGAGGTCCAACAATGAGCAGTTCTTC; CDR3 protein: CASSGRSNNEQFF
V gene: TRBV5-1; D gene: -; clone size: once; J gene: TRBJ2-5; CDR3 DNA: TGCGCCAGCAAGGTGATCGGGAGCAACCAAGAGACCCAGTACTTC; CDR3 protein: CASKVIGSNQETQYF
V gene: TRBV27; D gene: TRBD2; clone size: -; J gene: TRBJ2-1; CDR3 DNA: TGTGCCAGTTTACTAGCGGGAGGGTGGGGTGAGCAGTTCTTC; CDR3 protein: CASLLAGGWGEQFF
V gene: TRBV7-8; D gene: TRBD1; clone size: -; J gene: TRBJ1-5; CDR3 DNA: TGTGCCAGCAGCTTAGCTTTTTTGACAGGGCTCTATCAGCCCCAGCATTTT; CDR3 protein: CASSLAFLTGLYQPQHF
V gene: TRBV5-6; D gene: -; clone size: -; J gene: TRBJ1-2; CDR3 DNA: TGTGCCAGCAGCTTGGTTGAGGTCCCCTCTAACTATGGCTACACCTTC; CDR3 protein: CASSLVEVPSNYGYTF
V gene: TRBV6-5; D gene: TRBD1; clone size: -; J gene: TRBJ1-4; CDR3 DNA: TGTGCCAGCAGTTACTCGATTAGACAGGGTGGGGAAAAACTGTTTTTT; CDR3 protein: CASSYSIRQGGEKLFF
V gene: TRBV5-4; D gene: -; clone size: -; J gene: TRBJ1-6; CDR3 DNA: TGTGCCAGCAGCTTGACCTTAGACCGGGTTCTCAAATCACCCCTCCACTTT; CDR3 protein: CASSLTLDRVLKSPLHF
V gene: TRBV21-1; D gene: -; clone size: -; J gene: TRBJ2-5; CDR3 DNA: TGTGCCAGCATCCCCTCTTTGGGGGGTGGTTGGGTTACCCAGTACTTC; CDR3 protein: CASIPSLGGGWVTQYF
V gene: TRBV5-4; D gene: -; clone size: once; J gene: TRBJ1-4; CDR3 DNA: TGTGCCAGCAGCACCCAGGGTGGATCAAATAAAAAACTGTTTTTT; CDR3 protein: CASSTQGGSNKKLFF
V gene: TRBV5-1; D gene: -; clone size: -; J gene: TRBJ1-1; CDR3 DNA: TGCGCCAGCAGCCAGGACAGCGGGAACACTGAAGCTTTCTTT; CDR3 protein: CASSQDSGNTEAFF
V gene: TRBV5-1; D gene: -; clone size: -; J gene: TRBJ2-3; CDR3 DNA: TGCGCCAGCAGCCAATCTTCTACGGCAGATACGCAGTATTTT; CDR3 protein: CASSQSSTADTQYF
V gene: TRBV19; D gene: TRBD2; clone size: -; J gene: TRBJ2-7; CDR3 DNA: TGTGCCAGTAGTATTAGTCTAGCGGTGACCTACGAGCAGTACTTC; CDR3 protein: CASSISLAVTYEQYF
V gene: TRBV4-1; D gene: -; clone size: -; J gene: TRBJ2-7; CDR3 DNA: TGCGCCAGCAGCCAAGGGGTCGCTACAGGGCTCGAGCAGTACTTC; CDR3 protein: CASSQGVATGLEQYF
V gene: TRBV10-2; D gene: -; clone size: -; J gene: TRBJ2-1; CDR3 DNA: TGCGCCACCTCAGGGCAGGGGAGTAACAATGAGCAGTTCTTC; CDR3 protein: CATSGQGSNNEQFF
V gene: TRBV6-5; D gene: TRBD1; clone size: -; J gene: TRBJ2-1; CDR3 DNA: TGTGCCAGCAGTTACGGCGTACAGACAGGGAACAATGAGCAGTTCTTC; CDR3 protein: CASSYGVQTGNNEQFF
V gene: TRBV7-2; D gene: -; clone size: -; J gene: TRBJ2-1; CDR3 DNA: TGTGCCAGCAGCTTAGGGGCGAGCTCCTACAATGAGCAGTTCTTC; CDR3 protein: CASSLGASSYNEQFF
V gene: TRBV28; D gene: TRBD1; clone size: once; J gene: TRBJ2-3; CDR3 DNA: TGTGCCAGCAGTTTTGGGACAGGGAAGACAGATACGCAGTATTTT; CDR3 protein: CASSFGTGKTDTQYF